This is a list of T cell receptor beta chains from one sample in a study of human T cells and chemical hapten exposure. From the RACE reads, TCRdb called clonotypes with MiXCR, one entry per CDR3 protein. This table has roughly 260,000 distinct CDR3 sequences, about 8.6% appearing once. The input for sequencing was whole blood, taken in connection with sensitization to the hapten diphenylcyclopropenone (DPC). These receptors all come from a woman aged 40 to 50 with alopecia areata. Some clones in this sample may be carry-over from other donors' samples. CDR3s include the opening cysteine and the closing phenylalanine or tryptophan. D genes are given only for firm matches. Clone size, where shown, is once, few, many, or a class for clones that have expanded.

J,D,V,size,CDR3,DNA
TRBJ2-1,NA,TRBV10-3,few,CAIRLGEWSNEQFF,TGTGCCATCAGGCTTGGGGAATGGAGCAATGAGCAGTTCTTC
TRBJ1-2,TRBD1,TRBV29-1,NA,CSVEAWDRAYTF,TGCAGCGTTGAAGCTTGGGACAGAGCATACACCTTC
TRBJ2-2,NA,TRBV7-2,many,CASSLESWTGELFF,TGTGCCAGCAGCTTAGAGAGCTGGACTGGGGAGCTGTTTTTT
TRBJ2-4,TRBD1,TRBV6-5,few,CASSYLNRGLRWAKNIQYF,TGTGCCAGCAGTTACTTAAACAGGGGGCTGCGGTGGGCCAAAAACATTCAGTACTTC
TRBJ2-5,NA,TRBV4-3,few,CASSRIRTETQYF,TGCGCCAGCAGCCGTATAAGAACGGAGACCCAGTACTTC
TRBJ2-7,NA,TRBV20-1,few,CSASSFITYEQYF,TGCAGTGCTAGCTCGTTCATCACCTACGAGCAGTACTTC
TRBJ1-1,TRBD1,TRBV29-1,few,CSVAPPTGVNTEAFF,TGCAGCGTTGCCCCTCCGACAGGGGTGAACACTGAAGCTTTCTTT
TRBJ1-3,NA,TRBV7-7,many,CASSSGRASGNTIYF,TGTGCTAGCAGCTCCGGCCGGGCCTCTGGAAACACCATATATTTT
TRBJ1-4,TRBD1,TRBV5-1,many,CASSSGTGGPLGGKLFF,TGCGCCAGCAGCTCCGGGACAGGGGGTCCCTTAGGGGGAAAACTGTTTTTT
TRBJ2-1,TRBD2,TRBV10-3,few,CATTTSAGGHEQFF,TGTGCCACCACTACTAGCGCGGGGGGACATGAGCAGTTCTTC
TRBJ2-3,TRBD2,TRBV28,once,CASSLSLAGGWNTQYF,TGTGCCAGCAGTTTATCTTTAGCGGGAGGTTGGAATACGCAGTATTTT
TRBJ2-1,TRBD2,TRBV7-8,few,CASSLGGLVVYNEQFF,TGTGCCAGCAGCTTAGGGGGACTAGTAGTCTACAATGAGCAGTTCTTC
TRBJ1-4,NA,TRBV20-1,NA,CSATRTDSNEKLFF,TGCAGTGCCACTAGGACGGACTCTAATGAAAAACTGTTTTTT
TRBJ2-5,NA,TRBV28,few,CASSLQREETQYF,TGTGCCAGCAGTTTGCAGCGCGAAGAGACCCAGTACTTC
TRBJ2-2,NA,TRBV21-1,once,CASSKARDRTGELFF,TGTGCCAGCAGCAAAGCAAGGGATCGGACCGGGGAGCTGTTTTTT
TRBJ2-7,NA,TRBV20-1,NA,CSARGHSGYEQYF,TGCAGTGCTAGAGGGCACAGCGGCTACGAGCAGTACTTC
TRBJ1-1,NA,TRBV7-8,few,CASSQGLRTMNTEAFF,TGTGCCAGCAGCCAGGGACTTCGGACCATGAACACTGAAGCTTTCTTT
TRBJ2-5,TRBD2,TRBV6-1,few,CASSVDSLATQETQYF,TGTGCCAGCAGTGTGGATTCACTAGCGACACAAGAGACCCAGTACTTC
TRBJ2-3,TRBD2,TRBV7-2,NA,CASAWEGRITDTQYF,TGTGCCAGCGCTTGGGAGGGCAGGATCACAGATACGCAGTATTTT
TRBJ2-1,NA,TRBV20-1,NA,CSAGQGASGSSYNEQFF,TGCAGTGCCGGACAGGGGGCTAGCGGGAGCTCCTACAATGAGCAGTTCTTC